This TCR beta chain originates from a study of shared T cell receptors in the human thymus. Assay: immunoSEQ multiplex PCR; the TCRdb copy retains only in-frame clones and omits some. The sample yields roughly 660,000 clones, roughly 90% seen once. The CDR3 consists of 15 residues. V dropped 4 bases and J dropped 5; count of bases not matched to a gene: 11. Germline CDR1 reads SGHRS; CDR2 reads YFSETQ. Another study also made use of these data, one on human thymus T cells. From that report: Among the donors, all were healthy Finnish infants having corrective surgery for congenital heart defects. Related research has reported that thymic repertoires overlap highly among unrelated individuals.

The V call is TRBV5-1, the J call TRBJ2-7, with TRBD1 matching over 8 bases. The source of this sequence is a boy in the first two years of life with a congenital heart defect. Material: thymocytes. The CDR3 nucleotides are TGCGCCAGCAGCCTAGGACAGGGTTTAAAGAACGAGCAGTACTTC. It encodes CASSLGQGLKNEQYF. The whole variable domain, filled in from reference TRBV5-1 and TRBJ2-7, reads KAGVTQTPRYLIKTRGQQVTLSCSPISGHRSVSWYQQTPGQGLQFLFEYFSETQRNKGNFPGRFSGRQFSNSRSEMNVSTLELGDSALYLCASSLGQGLKNEQYFGPGTRLTVT.